This TCR beta chain came from a study of blood T cell repertoires in COVID-19. Study-level information: Material from acute and convalescent COVID-19 was sourced from the United States, Italy and Spain. T cells, B-cell-depleted T cells, or PBMCs supplied cDNA or gDNA.

How the authors handled the data: Reference gene primer amplification in the assay estimated nucleated cell counts. Here immunoSEQ multiplex PCR was the method, and the copy in TCRdb shows in-frame clones only, minus some. That table supplies the V and J calls and clone size; D and trimming were determined from the DNA. The data contain around 310,000 clones, roughly 89% of them singletons. Patients of the Seattle cohort, enrolled during active infection, were followed longitudinally. Per germline, CDR1 SQVTM and CDR2 ANQGSEA. The V and J ends lost 6 bases and 2 bases, in that order; junction bases with no gene match: 13. The CDR3 consists of 17 residues.

The sequencing input was peripheral blood. This TCR came from a woman aged 35 to 49 with COVID-19, enrolled during active disease. The rearrangement links TRBV29-1 to TRBJ2-3, with 11 bases matching TRBD2. CDR3 sequence: CSVTERIAGGNTDTQYF. Written as DNA, the CDR3 is TGCAGCGTAACCGAACGGATAGCGGGAGGGAACACAGATACGCAGTATTTT.